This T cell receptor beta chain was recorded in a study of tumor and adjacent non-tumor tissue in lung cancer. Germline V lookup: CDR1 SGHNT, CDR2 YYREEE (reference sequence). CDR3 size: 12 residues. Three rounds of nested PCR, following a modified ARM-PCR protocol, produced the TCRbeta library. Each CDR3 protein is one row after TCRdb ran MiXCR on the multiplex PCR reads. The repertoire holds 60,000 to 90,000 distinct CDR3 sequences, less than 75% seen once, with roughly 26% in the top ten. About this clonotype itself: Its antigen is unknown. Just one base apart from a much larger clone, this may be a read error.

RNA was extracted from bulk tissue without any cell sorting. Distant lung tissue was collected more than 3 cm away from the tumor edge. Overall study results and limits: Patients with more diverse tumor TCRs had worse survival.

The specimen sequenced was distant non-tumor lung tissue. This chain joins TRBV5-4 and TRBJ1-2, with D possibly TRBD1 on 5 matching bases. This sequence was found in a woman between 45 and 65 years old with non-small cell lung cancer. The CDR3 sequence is CASSGQNYDYTF. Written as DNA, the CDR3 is TGTGCCAGCAGCGGACAAAACTATGACTACACCTTC. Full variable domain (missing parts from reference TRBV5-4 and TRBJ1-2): ETGVTQSPTHLIKTRGQQVTLRCSSQSGHNTVSWYQQALGQGPQFIFQYYREEENGRGNFPPRFSGLQFPNYSSELNVNALELDDSALYLCASSGQNYDYTFGSGTRLTVV.